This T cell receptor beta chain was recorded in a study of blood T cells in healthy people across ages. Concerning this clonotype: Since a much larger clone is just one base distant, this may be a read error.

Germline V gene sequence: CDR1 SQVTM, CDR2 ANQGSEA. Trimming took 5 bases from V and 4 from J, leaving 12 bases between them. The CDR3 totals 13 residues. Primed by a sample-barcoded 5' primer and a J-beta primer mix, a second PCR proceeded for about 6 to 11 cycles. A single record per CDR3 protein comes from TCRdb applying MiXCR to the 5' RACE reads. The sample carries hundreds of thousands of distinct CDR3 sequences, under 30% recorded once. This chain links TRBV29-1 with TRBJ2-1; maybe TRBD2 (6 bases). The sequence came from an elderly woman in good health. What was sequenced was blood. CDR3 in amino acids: CSVRRGIYNEQFF. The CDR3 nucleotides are TGCAGCGTTAGGAGGGGCATTTACAATGAGCAGTTCTTC.